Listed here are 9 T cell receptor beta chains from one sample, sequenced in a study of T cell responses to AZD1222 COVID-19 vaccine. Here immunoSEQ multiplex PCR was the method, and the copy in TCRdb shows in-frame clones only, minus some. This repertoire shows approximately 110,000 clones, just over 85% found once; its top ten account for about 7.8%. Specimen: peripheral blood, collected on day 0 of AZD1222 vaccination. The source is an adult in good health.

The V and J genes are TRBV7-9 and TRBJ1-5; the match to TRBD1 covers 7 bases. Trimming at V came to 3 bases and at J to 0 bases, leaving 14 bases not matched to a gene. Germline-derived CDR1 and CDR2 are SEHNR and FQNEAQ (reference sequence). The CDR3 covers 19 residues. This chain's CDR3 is CASSFTGQSTSYSNQPQHF. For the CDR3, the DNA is TGTGCCAGCAGCTTCACGGGACAGAGTACGTCTTATAGCAATCAGCCCCAGCATTTT.

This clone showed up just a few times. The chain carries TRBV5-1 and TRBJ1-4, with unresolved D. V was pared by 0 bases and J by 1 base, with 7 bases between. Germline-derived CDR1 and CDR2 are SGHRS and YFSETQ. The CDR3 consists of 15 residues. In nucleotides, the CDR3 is TGCGCCAGCAGCTTGGGAGTCCAAACTAATGAAAAACTGTTTTTT. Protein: CASSLGVQTNEKLFF.

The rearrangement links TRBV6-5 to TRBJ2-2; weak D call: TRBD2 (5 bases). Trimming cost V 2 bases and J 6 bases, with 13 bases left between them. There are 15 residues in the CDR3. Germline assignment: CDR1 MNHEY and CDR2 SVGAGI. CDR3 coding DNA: TGTGCCAGCAGTTACCGCCGGGGAGAGGCCGGGGAGCTGTTTTTT. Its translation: CASSYRRGEAGELFF.

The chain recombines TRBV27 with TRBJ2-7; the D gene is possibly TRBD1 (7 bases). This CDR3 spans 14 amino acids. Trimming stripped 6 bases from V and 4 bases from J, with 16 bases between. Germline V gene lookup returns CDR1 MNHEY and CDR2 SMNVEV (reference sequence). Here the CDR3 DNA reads TGTGCCAGCAGGAGCAGGGGGGTAAGTTACGAGCAGTACTTC. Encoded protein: CASRSRGVSYEQYF.

CDR3: CASKVPGSYYEQYF. DNA for the CDR3: TGTGCCAGCAAGGTGCCGGGATCCTACTACGAGCAGTACTTC. The chain employs TRBV28 and TRBJ2-7, with TRBD2 as a possible D gene (5 bases). CDR3 length: 14 residues. Trimming cost V 7 bases and J 3 bases, with 16 bases left between them. CDR1 is MDHEN, CDR2 SYDVKM, per germline.

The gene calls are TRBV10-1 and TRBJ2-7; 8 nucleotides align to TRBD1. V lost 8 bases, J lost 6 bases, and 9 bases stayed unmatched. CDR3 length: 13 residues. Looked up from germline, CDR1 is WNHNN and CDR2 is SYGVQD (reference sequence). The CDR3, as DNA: TGCGCCAGCTCCCCTCGGACAGGGTCCGAGCAGTACTTC. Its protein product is CASSPRTGSEQYF.

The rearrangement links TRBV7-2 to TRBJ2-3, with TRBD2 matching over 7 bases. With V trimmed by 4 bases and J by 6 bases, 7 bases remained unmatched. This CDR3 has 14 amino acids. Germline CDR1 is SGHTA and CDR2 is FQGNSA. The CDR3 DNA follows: TGTGCCAGCAGCTCCCCTAGCGGCGGGGATACGCAGTATTTT. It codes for CASSSPSGGDTQYF.

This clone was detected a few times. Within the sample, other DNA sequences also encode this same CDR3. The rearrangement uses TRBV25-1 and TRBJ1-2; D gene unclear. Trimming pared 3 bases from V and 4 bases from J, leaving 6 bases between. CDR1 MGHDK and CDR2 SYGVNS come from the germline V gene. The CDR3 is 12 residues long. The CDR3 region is CASSEPFYGYTF. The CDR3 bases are TGTGCCAGCAGTGAGCCTTTCTATGGCTACACCTTC.

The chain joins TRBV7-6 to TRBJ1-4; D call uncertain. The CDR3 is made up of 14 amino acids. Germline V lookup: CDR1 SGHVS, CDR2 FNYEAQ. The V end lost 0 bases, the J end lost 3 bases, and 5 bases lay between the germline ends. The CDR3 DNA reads TGTGCCAGCAGCTTAGCCGGGCCTAATGAAAAACTGTTTTTT. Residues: CASSLAGPNEKLFF.